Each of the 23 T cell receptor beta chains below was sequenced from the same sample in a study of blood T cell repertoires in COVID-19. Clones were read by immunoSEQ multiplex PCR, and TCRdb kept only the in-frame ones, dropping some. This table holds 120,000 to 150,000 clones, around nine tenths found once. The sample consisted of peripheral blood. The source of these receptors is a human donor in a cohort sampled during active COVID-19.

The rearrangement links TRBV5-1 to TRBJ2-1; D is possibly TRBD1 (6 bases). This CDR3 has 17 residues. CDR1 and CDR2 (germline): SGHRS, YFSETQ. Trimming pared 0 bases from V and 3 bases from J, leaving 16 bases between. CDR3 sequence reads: CASSLGYQGSNYNEQFF. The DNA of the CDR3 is TGCGCCAGCAGCTTGGGTTACCAGGGGTCTAACTACAATGAGCAGTTCTTC.

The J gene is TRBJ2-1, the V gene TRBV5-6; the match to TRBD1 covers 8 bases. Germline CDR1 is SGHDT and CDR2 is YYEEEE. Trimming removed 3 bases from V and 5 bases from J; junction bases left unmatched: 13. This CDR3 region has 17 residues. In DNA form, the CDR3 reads TGTGCCAGCAGCTCGATCTACAGGGACAGGCCTCACAATGAGCAGTTCTTC. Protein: CASSSIYRDRPHNEQFF.

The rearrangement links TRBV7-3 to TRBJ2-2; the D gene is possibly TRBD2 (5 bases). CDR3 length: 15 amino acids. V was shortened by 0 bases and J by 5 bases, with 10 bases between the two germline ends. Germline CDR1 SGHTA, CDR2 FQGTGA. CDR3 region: CASSLTVGGTGELFF. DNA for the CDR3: TGTGCCAGCAGCTTAACGGTTGGCGGGACCGGGGAGCTGTTTTTT.

In nucleotides, the CDR3 is TGTGCCAGCTCACCCTTGGACAGGGGCTTGAACACCGGGGAGCTGTTTTTT. Encoded protein: CASSPLDRGLNTGELFF. V usage is TRBV18 and J usage is TRBJ2-2; TRBD1 aligns across 9 bases. J was trimmed by 1 base and V by 3 bases; bases with no gene match: 6. CDR3 length equals 17 residues. CDR1 KGHSH and CDR2 LQKENI come from the germline V gene. The whole variable domain, remainder taken from reference TRBV18 and TRBJ2-2, is NAGVMQNPRHLVRRRGQEARLRCSPMKGHSHVYWYRQLPEEGLKFMVYLQKENIIDESGMPKERFSAEFPKEGPSILRIQQVVRGDSAAYFCASSPLDRGLNTGELFFGEGSRLTVL.

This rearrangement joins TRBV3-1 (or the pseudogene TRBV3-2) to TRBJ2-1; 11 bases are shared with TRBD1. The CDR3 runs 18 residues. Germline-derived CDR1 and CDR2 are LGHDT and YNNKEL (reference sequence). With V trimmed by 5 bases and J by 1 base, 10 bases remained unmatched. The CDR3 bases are TGTGCCAGCAGCTCCGGACAGGGGGCTATAAAGTCCTACAATGAGCAGTTCTTC. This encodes CASSSGQGAIKSYNEQFF.

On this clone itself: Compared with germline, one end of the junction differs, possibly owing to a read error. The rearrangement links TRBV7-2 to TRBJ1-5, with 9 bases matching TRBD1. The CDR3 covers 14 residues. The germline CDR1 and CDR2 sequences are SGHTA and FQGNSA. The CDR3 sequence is CASSLGQGTQPQHF. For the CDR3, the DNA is TGTGCCAGCAGTTTAGGACAGGGGACTCAGCCCCAGCATTTT.

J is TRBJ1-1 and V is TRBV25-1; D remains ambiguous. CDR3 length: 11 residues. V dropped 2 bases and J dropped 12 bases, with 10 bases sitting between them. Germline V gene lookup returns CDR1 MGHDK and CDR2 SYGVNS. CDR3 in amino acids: CASSEGGLTFF. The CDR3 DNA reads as TGTGCCAGCAGTGAAGGTGGGCTGACTTTCTTT.

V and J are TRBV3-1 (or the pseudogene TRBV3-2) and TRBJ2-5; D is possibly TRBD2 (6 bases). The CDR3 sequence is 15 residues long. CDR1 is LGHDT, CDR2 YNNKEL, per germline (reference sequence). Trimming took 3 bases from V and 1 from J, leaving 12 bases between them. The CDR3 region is CASSHRRRAQETQYF. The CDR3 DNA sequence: TGTGCCAGCAGCCACAGACGGAGGGCCCAAGAGACCCAGTACTTC.

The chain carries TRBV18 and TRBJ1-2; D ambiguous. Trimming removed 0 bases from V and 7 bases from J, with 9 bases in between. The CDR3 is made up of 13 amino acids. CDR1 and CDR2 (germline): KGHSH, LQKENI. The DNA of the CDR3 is TGTGCCAGCTCACCACCTGGGAGGGCTGGCTACACCTTC. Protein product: CASSPPGRAGYTF.

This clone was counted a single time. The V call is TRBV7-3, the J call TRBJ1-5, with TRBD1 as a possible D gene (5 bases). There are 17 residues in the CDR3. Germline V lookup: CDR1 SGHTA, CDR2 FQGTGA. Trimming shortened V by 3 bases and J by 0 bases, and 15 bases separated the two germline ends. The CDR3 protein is CASSFGRERGSNQPQHF. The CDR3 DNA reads TGTGCCAGCAGCTTCGGGAGGGAGAGGGGTAGCAATCAGCCCCAGCATTTT.

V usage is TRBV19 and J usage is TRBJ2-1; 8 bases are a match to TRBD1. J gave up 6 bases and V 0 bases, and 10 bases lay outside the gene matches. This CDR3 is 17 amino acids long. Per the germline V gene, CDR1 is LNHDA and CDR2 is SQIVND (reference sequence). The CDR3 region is CASSIDERQGHLNEQFF. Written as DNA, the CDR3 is TGTGCCAGTAGTATAGACGAACGACAGGGGCACCTCAATGAGCAGTTCTTC. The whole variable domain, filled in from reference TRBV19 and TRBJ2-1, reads DGGITQSPKYLFRKEGQNVTLSCEQNLNHDAMYWYRQDPGQGLRLIYYSQIVNDFQKGDIAEGYSVSREKKESFPLTVTSAQKNPTAFYLCASSIDERQGHLNEQFFGPGTRLTVL.

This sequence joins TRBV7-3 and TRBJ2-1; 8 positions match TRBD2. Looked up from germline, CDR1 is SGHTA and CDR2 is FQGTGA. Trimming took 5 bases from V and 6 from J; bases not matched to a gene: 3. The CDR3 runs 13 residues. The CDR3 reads CASSIAGRNEQFF. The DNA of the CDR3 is TGTGCCAGCAGCATAGCGGGACGCAATGAGCAGTTCTTC.

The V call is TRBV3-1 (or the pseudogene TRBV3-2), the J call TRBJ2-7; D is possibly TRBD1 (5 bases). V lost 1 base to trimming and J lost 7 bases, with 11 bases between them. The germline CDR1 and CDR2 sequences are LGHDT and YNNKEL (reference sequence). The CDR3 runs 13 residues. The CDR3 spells CASSQVGTGEQYF. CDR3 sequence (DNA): TGTGCCAGCAGCCAAGTTGGTACAGGAGAGCAGTACTTC.

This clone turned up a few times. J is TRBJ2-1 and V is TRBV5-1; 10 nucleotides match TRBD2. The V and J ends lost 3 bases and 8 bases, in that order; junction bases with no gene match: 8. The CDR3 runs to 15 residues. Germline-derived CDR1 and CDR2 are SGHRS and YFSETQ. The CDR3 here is CASSYEAGGPHEQFF. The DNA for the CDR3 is TGCGCCAGCAGCTACGAAGCGGGAGGGCCCCATGAGCAGTTCTTC. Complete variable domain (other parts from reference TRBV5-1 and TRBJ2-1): KAGVTQTPRYLIKTRGQQVTLSCSPISGHRSVSWYQQTPGQGLQFLFEYFSETQRNKGNFPGRFSGRQFSNSRSEMNVSTLELGDSALYLCASSYEAGGPHEQFFGPGTRLTVL.

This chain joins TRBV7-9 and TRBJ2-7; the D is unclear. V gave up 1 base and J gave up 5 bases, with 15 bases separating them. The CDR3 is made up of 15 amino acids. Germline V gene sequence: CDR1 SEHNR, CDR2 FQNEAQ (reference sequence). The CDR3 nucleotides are TGTGCCAGCAGCTTAGTAGGCACTAATGATAACGAGCAGTACTTC. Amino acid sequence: CASSLVGTNDNEQYF.

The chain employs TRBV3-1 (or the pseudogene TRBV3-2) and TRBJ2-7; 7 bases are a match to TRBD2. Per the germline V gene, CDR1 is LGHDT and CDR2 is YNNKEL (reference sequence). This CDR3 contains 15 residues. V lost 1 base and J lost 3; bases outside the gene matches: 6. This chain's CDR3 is CASSQVGAGLYEQYF. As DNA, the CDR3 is TGTGCCAGCAGCCAAGTGGGAGCGGGGCTCTACGAGCAGTACTTC.

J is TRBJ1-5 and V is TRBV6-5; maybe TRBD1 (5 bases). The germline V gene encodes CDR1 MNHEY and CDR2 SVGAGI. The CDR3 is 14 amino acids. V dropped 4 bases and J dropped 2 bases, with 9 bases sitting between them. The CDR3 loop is CASSWGRGNQPQHF. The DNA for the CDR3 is TGTGCCAGCAGTTGGGGCAGGGGCAATCAGCCCCAGCATTTT.

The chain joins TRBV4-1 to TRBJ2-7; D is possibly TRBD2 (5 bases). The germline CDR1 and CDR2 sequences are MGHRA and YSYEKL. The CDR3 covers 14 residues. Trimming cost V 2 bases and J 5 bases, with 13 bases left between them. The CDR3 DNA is TGCGCCAGCAGCCAATTTCCGGGGTTCGACGAGCAGTACTTC. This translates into CASSQFPGFDEQYF.

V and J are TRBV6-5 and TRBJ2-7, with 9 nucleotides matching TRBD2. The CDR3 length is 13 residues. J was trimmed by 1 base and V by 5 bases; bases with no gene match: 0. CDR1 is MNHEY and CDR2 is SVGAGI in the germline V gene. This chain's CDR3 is CASSLAGSYEQYF. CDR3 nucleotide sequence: TGTGCCAGCAGTCTAGCGGGGTCCTACGAGCAGTACTTC.

The CDR3 region is CASSLGGVGEKLFF. Here the CDR3 DNA reads TGTGCCAGCAGCTTGGGGGGCGTAGGTGAAAAACTGTTTTTT. This chain joins TRBV5-6 and TRBJ1-4, with D perhaps TRBD1 (5 bases). Germline assignment: CDR1 SGHDT and CDR2 YYEEEE. Between the trimmed V and J ends, which lost 0 bases and 7 bases, there was a span of 10 bases. The CDR3 is 14 residues long.

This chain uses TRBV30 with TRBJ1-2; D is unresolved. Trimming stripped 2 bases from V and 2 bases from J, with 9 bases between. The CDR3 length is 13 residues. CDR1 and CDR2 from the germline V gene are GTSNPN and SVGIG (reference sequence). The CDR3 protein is CAWSISENYGYTF. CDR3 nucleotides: TGTGCCTGGAGTATAAGTGAGAACTATGGCTACACCTTC.

This CDR3 is CASSEGLDGYNEQFF. CDR3 coding DNA: TGCGCCAGCAGCGAAGGACTAGACGGGTACAATGAGCAGTTCTTC. V is TRBV4-1 and J is TRBJ2-1; TRBD2 aligns across 7 bases. The trim removed 5 bases at V and 4 bases at J, leaving 8 bases unmatched. The CDR3 has 15 amino acids. Germline V gives CDR1 MGHRA, CDR2 YSYEKL.

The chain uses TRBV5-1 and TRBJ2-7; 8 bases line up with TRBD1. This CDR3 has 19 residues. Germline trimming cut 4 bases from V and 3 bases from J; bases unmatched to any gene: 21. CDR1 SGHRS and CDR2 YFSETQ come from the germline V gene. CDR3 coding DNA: TGCGCCAGCAGCCCCCGCTCCCCATCGGGGACAGGATACCACTACGAGCAGTACTTC. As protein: CASSPRSPSGTGYHYEQYF.